The text below deals with one TCR beta chain. Under the authors' procedure: Reference gene primer amplification yielded estimated nucleated cell counts. Here immunoSEQ multiplex PCR was the method, and the copy in TCRdb shows in-frame clones only, minus some. V and J calls and clone size follow that table, whereas D and trimming were derived from the DNA. The table lists under 200,000 clones, about four fifths of them singletons. This entry is derived from a study of blood T cell repertoires in COVID-19. Study in general: PBMCs, B-cell-depleted T cells, or T cells were the source of the cDNA or gDNA that made up the material.

CDR1 and CDR2 (germline): MNHNY, SVGAGI (reference sequence). The CDR3 contains 15 residues. Trimming cost V 5 bases and J 4 bases, with 17 bases left between them. Sequenced: PBMCs or T cells enriched from blood (not recorded which). The TCR comes from a man aged 60-69 years who had recovered from COVID-19. V and J are TRBV6-6 and TRBJ1-2; TRBD1 might be the D (5 bases). The CDR3 sequence is CASSARAGQGYGYTF. CDR3 sequence (DNA): TGTGCCAGCAGTGCCCGGGCCGGGCAGGGCTATGGCTACACCTTC.